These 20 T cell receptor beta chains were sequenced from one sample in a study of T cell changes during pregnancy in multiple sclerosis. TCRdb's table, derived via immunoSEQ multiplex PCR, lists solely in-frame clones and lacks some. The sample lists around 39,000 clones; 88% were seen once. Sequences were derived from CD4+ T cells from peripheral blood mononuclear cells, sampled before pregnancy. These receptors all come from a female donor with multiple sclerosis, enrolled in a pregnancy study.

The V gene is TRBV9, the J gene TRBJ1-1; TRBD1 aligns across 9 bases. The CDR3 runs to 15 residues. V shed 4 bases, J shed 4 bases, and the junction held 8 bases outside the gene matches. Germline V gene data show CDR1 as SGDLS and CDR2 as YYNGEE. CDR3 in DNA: TGTGCCAGCAGCCGATCCGCGGGACAGGGCACTGAAGCTTTCTTT. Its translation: CASSRSAGQGTEAFF.

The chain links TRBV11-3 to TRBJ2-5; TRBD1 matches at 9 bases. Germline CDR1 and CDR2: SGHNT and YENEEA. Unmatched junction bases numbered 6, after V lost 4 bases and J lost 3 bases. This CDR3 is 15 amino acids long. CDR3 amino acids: CASSSRTGAEETQYF. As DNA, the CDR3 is TGTGCCAGCAGCTCGCGGACAGGGGCGGAAGAGACCCAGTACTTC.

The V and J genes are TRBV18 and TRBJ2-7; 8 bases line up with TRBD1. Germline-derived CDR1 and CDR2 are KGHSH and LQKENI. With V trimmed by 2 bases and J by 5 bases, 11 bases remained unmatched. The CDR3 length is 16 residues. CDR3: CASSPGLARTGNEQYF. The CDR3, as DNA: TGTGCCAGCTCACCAGGGCTAGCCAGGACAGGGAACGAGCAGTACTTC.

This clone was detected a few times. The CDR3 region has the DNA TGTGCCAGTAGGTCTTCCCGGACAGACAATCAGCCCCAGCATTTT. Translated, it gives CASRSSRTDNQPQHF. The chain has TRBV19 and TRBJ1-5, with a tentative D call TRBD1 (6 bases). CDR3 size: 15 residues. Trimming pared 6 bases from V and 3 bases from J, leaving 15 bases between. CDR1 LNHDA and CDR2 SQIVND come from the germline V gene (reference sequence).

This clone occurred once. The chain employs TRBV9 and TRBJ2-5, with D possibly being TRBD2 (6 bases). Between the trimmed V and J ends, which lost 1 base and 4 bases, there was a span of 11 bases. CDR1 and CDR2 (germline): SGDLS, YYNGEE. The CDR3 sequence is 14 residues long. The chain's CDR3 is CASSVTGVGETQYF. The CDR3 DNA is TGTGCCAGCAGCGTAACGGGAGTAGGAGAGACCCAGTACTTC.

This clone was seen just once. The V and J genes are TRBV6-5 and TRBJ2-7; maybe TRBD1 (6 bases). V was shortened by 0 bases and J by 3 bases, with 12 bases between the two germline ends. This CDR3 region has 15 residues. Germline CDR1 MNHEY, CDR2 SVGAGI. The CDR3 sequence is CASSYSGTLYYEQYF. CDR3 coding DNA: TGTGCCAGCAGTTACTCCGGGACACTATACTACGAGCAGTACTTC.

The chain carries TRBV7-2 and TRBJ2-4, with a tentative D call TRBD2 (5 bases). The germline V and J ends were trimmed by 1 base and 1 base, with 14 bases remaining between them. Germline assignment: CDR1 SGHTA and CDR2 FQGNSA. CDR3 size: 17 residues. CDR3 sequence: CASSLVPGNGAKNIQYF. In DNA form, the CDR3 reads TGTGCCAGCAGCTTAGTCCCCGGGAATGGGGCCAAAAACATTCAGTACTTC.

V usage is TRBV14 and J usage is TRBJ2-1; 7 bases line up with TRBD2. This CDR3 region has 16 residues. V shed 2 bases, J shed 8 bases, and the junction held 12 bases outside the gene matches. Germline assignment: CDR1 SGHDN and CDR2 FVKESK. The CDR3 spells CASSQLSGAVFDEQFF. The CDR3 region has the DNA TGTGCCAGCAGCCAATTAAGCGGGGCGGTCTTCGATGAGCAGTTCTTC.

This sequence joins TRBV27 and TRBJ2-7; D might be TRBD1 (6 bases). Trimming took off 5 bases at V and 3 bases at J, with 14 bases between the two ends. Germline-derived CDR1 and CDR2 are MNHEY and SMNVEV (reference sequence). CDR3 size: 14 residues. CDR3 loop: CASSVTGQHYEQYF. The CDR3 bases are TGTGCCAGCAGTGTTACGGGACAACACTACGAGCAGTACTTC.

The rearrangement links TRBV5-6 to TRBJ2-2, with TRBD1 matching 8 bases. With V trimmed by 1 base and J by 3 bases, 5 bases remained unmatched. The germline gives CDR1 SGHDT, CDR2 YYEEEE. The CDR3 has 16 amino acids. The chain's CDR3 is CASSLYQGAYTGELFF. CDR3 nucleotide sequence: TGTGCCAGCAGCTTGTACCAGGGGGCGTACACCGGGGAGCTGTTTTTT. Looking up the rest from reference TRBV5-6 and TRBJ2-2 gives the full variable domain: DAGVTQSPTHLIKTRGQQVTLRCSPKSGHDTVSWYQQALGQGPQFIFQYYEEEERQRGNFPDRFSGHQFPNYSSELNVNALLLGDSALYLCASSLYQGAYTGELFFGEGSRLTVL.

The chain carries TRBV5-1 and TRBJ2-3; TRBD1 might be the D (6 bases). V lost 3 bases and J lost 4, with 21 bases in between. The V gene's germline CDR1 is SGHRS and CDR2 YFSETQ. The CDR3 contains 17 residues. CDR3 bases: TGCGCCAGCAGCTCTTTAACAGGGACAAGGTGGGCAGATACGCAGTATTTT. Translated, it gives CASSSLTGTRWADTQYF.

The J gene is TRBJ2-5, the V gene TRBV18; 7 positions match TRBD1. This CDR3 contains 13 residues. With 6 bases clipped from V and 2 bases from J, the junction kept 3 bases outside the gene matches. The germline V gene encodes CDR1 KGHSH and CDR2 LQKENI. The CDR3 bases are TGTGCCAGCTCGCCGACAGGGCAAGAGACCCAGTACTTC. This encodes CASSPTGQETQYF.

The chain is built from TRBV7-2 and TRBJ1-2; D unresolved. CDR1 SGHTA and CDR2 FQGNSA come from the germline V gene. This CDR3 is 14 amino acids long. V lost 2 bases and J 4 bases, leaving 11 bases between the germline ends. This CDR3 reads CASSLNRRGYGYTF. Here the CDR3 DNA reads TGTGCCAGCAGCTTAAACAGACGGGGCTATGGCTACACCTTC.

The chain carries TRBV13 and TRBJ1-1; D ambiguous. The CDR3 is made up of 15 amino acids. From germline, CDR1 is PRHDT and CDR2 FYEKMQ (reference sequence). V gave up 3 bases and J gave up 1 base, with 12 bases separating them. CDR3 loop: CASSFSPRRNTEAFF. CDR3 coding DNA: TGTGCCAGCAGCTTTTCACCTAGGAGGAACACTGAAGCTTTCTTT.

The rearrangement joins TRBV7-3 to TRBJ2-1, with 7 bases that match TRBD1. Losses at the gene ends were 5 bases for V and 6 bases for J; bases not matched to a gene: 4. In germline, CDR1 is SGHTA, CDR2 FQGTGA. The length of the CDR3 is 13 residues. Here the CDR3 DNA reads TGTGCCAGCAGCCAGTACAGGGGCAATGAGCAGTTCTTC. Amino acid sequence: CASSQYRGNEQFF.

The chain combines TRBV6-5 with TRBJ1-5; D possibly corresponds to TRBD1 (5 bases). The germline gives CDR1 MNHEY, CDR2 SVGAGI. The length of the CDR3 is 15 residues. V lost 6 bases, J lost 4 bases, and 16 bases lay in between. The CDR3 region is CASRRGGLGNQPQHF. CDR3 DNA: TGTGCCAGCAGGCGGGGGGGGTTAGGGAATCAGCCCCAGCATTTT.

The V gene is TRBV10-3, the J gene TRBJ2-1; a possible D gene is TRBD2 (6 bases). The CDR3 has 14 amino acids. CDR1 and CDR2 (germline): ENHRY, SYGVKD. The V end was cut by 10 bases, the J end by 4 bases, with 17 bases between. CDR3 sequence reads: CATAGRPNYNEQFF. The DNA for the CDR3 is TGTGCCACAGCGGGTCGACCCAATTACAATGAGCAGTTCTTC.

CDR3 loop: CASSLGLGAGGYTF. The CDR3 DNA is TGTGCCAGCAGCCTGGGTTTGGGGGCAGGAGGCTACACCTTC. The chain is built from TRBV7-9 and TRBJ1-2, with D maybe TRBD1 (6 bases). The CDR3 totals 14 residues. Germline V CDR1 and CDR2: SEHNR, FQNEAQ (reference sequence). Between the trimmed V and J ends, which lost 5 bases and 8 bases, there was a span of 18 bases.

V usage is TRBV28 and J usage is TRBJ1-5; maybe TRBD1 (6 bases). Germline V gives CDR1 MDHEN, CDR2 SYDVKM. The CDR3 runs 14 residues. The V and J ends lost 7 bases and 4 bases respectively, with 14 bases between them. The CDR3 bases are TGTGCCAGCACCCAACAGGGTGGGAATCAGCCCCAGCATTTT. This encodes CASTQQGGNQPQHF.

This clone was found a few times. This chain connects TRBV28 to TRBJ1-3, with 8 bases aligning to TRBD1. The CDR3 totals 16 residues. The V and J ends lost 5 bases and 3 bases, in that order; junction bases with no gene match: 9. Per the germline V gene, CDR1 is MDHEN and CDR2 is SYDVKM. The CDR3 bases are TGTGCCAGCAGTCCCCCCCAGGGGGCCTTTGGAAACACCATATATTTT. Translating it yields CASSPPQGAFGNTIYF.